A single sample is the source of the 26 T cell receptor beta chains below, sequenced in a study of naive and memory T cell subsets. Two oligonucleotides, mixed equimolar, formed the beta constant-region primer covering TRBC1 and TRBC2. From the UMI-ligation and nested PCR reads, TCRdb called clonotypes with MiXCR, one entry per CDR3 protein. The repertoire holds 65,000 to 85,000 distinct CDR3 sequences, with over 10% as singletons. What was sequenced was central memory CD4+ T cells from blood. The receptors come from a human donor in good health.

The gene calls are TRBV20-1 and TRBJ2-3, with 12 bases lining up with TRBD2. CDR3 length: 13 amino acids. Germline trimming cut 3 bases from V and 7 bases from J; bases unmatched to any gene: 2. Germline V lookup: CDR1 DFQATT, CDR2 SNEGSKA (reference sequence). DNA for the CDR3: TGCAGTGCTAGTCTAGCGGGAGGGTATACGCAGTATTTT. Amino acids: CSASLAGGYTQYF.

This clonotype showed up many times. The chain links TRBV5-4 to TRBJ2-7; 11 nucleotides match TRBD2. CDR1 SGHNT and CDR2 YYREEE come from the germline V gene (reference sequence). Trimming removed 4 bases from V and 2 bases from J; junction bases left unmatched: 5. CDR3 length equals 15 residues. The CDR3 sequence: CASSTGTSGPYEQYF. CDR3 bases: TGTGCCAGCAGCACTGGGACTAGCGGACCCTACGAGCAGTACTTC.

This clonotype has just a few counts. This rearrangement joins TRBV5-5 to TRBJ2-7; maybe TRBD2 (5 bases). Germline CDR1 reads SGHKS; CDR2 reads YYEKEE (reference sequence). V lost 0 bases to trimming and J lost 2 bases, with 12 bases between them. This CDR3 is 15 amino acids long. DNA of the CDR3: TGTGCCAGCAGCTTGGGGGCGACGGGGACCTACGAGCAGTACTTC. Its translation: CASSLGATGTYEQYF.

The genes are TRBV6-6 and TRBJ2-3, with D possibly matching TRBD2 (6 bases). Germline V lookup: CDR1 MNHNY, CDR2 SVGAGI (reference sequence). The CDR3 totals 17 residues. The V and J ends lost 0 bases and 1 base respectively, with 14 bases between them. CDR3 DNA: TGTGCCAGCAGTTACTCGATGTCCGGGAGCGGCACAGATACGCAGTATTTT. It codes for CASSYSMSGSGTDTQYF.

This clonotype was counted only a few times. The chain carries TRBV14 and TRBJ2-5; no firm D call. V shed 3 bases and J shed 5 bases, with 13 bases lying between them. This CDR3 is built from 14 residues. Germline CDR1 SGHDN, CDR2 FVKESK. CDR3 region: CASSHLGVVETQYF. The CDR3 DNA reads as TGTGCCAGCAGCCACCTCGGAGTGGTGGAGACCCAGTACTTC.

This clonotype was counted between two and nine times. The chain is built from TRBV28 and TRBJ2-3; no definite D call. Germline CDR1 is MDHEN and CDR2 is SYDVKM. V shed 2 bases and J shed 2 bases, with 5 bases lying between them. The CDR3 spans 13 residues. CDR3 nucleotide sequence: TGTGCCAGCAGTTTAAAATCCACAGATACGCAGTATTTT. It encodes CASSLKSTDTQYF. The variable domain in full, completed from reference TRBV28 and TRBJ2-3, reads DVKVTQSSRYLVKRTGEKVFLECVQDMDHENMFWYRQDPGLGLRLIYFSYDVKMKEKGDIPEGYSVSREKKERFSLILESASTNQTSMYLCASSLKSTDTQYFGPGTRLTVL.

J is TRBJ2-1 and V is TRBV19; TRBD2 agrees at 7 bases. CDR1 and CDR2 (germline): LNHDA, SQIVND (reference sequence). The V segment lost 4 bases and the J segment 2 bases; nucleotides outside the gene matches: 5. The CDR3 is 15 residues long. CDR3 in DNA: TGTGCCAGTAGTAATGGCGGGAGAACCTACAATGAGCAGTTCTTC. Translated: CASSNGGRTYNEQFF.

The V and J genes are TRBV7-2 and TRBJ2-5; maybe TRBD2 (5 bases). V gave up 7 bases and J gave up 6 bases, with 15 bases separating them. The CDR3 runs 13 residues. The germline V gene has CDR1 SGHTA and CDR2 FQGNSA. As DNA, the CDR3 is TGTGCCAGCATCAGTGGAAGCGGAAAGACCCAGTACTTC. This translates into CASISGSGKTQYF.

This clonotype was counted many times. The rearrangement joins TRBV28 to TRBJ2-7; 7 nucleotides match TRBD2. The J segment lost 5 bases and the V segment lost 5 bases, leaving 21 bases of the junction unmatched. The CDR3 is 18 amino acids. CDR1 is MDHEN, CDR2 SYDVKM, per germline. CDR3 protein: CASSQPFGGLGYRDEQYF. The CDR3, as DNA: TGTGCCAGCAGTCAGCCGTTTGGAGGACTAGGGTACCGGGACGAGCAGTACTTC.

There are a few counts of this clonotype. As DNA, the CDR3 is TGCAGCGTTGAAAATGCCCTGGGACAACCTGGACGGTACAATGAGCAGTTCTTC. This translates into CSVENALGQPGRYNEQFF. V gene TRBV29-1 combines with J gene TRBJ2-1; possibly TRBD1 for D (6 bases). The V gene lost 2 bases and the J gene lost 4 bases, with 24 bases spanning the gap. Per the germline V gene, CDR1 is SQVTM and CDR2 is ANQGSEA. The CDR3 covers 18 residues.

V gene TRBV6-5 combines with J gene TRBJ2-5, with 8 bases that match TRBD2. Looked up from germline, CDR1 is MNHEY and CDR2 is SVGAGI. This CDR3 is built from 17 residues. After removal of 0 bases from V and 1 base from J, the junction contained 7 bases not matched to a gene. CDR3 DNA sequence: TGTGCCAGCAGTTACTCTTTCGGGGGGGGCTCCCAAGAGACCCAGTACTTC. Residues: CASSYSFGGGSQETQYF.

The sample holds many counts of this clonotype. J is TRBJ1-3 and V is TRBV12-5, with TRBD1 matching 7 bases. Germline V gene lookup returns CDR1 LGHNT and CDR2 FRNRAP. The CDR3 has 15 amino acids. V dropped 6 bases and J dropped 5; count of bases not matched to a gene: 10. This chain's CDR3 is CASGLPPGQRNTIYF. The CDR3 nucleotides read TGTGCTAGTGGCCTCCCGCCGGGACAGCGAAACACCATATATTTT. Complete variable domain (other parts from reference TRBV12-5 and TRBJ1-3): DARVTQTPRHKVTEMGQEVTMRCQPILGHNTVFWYRQTMMQGLELLAYFRNRAPLDDSGMPKDRFSAEMPDATLATLKIQPSEPRDSAVYFCASGLPPGQRNTIYFGEGSWLTVV.

This sequence joins TRBV29-1 and TRBJ1-4; no firm D call. Germline values: CDR1 SQVTM, CDR2 ANQGSEA. The CDR3 runs 13 residues. The ends were cut back, 5 bases at V and 2 bases at J, with 9 bases in the middle. The CDR3 nucleotides read TGCAGCGTTCGCTCTACCACTAATGAAAAACTGTTTTTT. Protein sequence: CSVRSTTNEKLFF. Together with reference TRBV29-1 and TRBJ1-4, the CDR3 gives the full variable domain: SAVISQKPSRDICQRGTSLTIQCQVDSQVTMMFWYRQQPGQSLTLIATANQGSEATYESGFVIDKFPISRPNLTFSTLTVSNMSPEDSSIYLCSVRSTTNEKLFFGSGTQLSVL.

This clonotype was seen more than once but under ten times. The chain couples TRBV10-1 to TRBJ2-1; D perhaps matches TRBD2 (5 bases). The CDR3 has 15 amino acids. CDR1 and CDR2 (germline): WNHNN, SYGVQD (reference sequence). V was cut by 4 bases and J by 5 bases, with 15 bases left in between. CDR3 loop: CASSGSSGKNNEQFF. In nucleotides, the CDR3 is TGCGCCAGCAGTGGTTCCTCCGGGAAAAACAATGAGCAGTTCTTC.

This clonotype came up a few times. This rearrangement joins TRBV3-1 to TRBJ2-3; D is unresolved. V gave up 4 bases and J gave up 0 bases, with 14 bases separating them. There are 16 residues in the CDR3. The germline V gene has CDR1 LGHDT and CDR2 YNNKEL (reference sequence). This chain's CDR3 is CASSPQTDISTDTQYF. In DNA, the CDR3 is TGTGCCAGCAGCCCGCAGACGGATATTAGCACAGATACGCAGTATTTT.

In DNA form, the CDR3 reads TGCGCCAGCTCCGCAGGGCTGGGGAATGAGCAGTTCTTC. It is translated as CASSAGLGNEQFF. V is TRBV5-1 and J is TRBJ2-1; D possibly corresponds to TRBD1 (5 bases). The CDR3 totals 13 residues. V was shortened by 7 bases and J by 7 bases, with 15 bases between the two germline ends. The V gene's germline CDR1 is SGHRS and CDR2 YFSETQ.

The table lists this clonotype with a few counts. The chain joins TRBV12-3 or TRBV12-4 to TRBJ2-7; 10 bases align to TRBD2. The CDR3 is 16 amino acids. V lost 6 bases to trimming and J lost 2 bases; unmatched junction nucleotides: 10. The CDR3 spells CASRKDIAGGTYEQYF. As DNA, the CDR3 is TGTGCCAGCAGGAAAGATATAGCGGGAGGAACCTACGAGCAGTACTTC.

This clonotype was seen many times. J is TRBJ2-1 and V is TRBV20-1; perhaps TRBD2 as D (6 bases). Germline V gene lookup returns CDR1 DFQATT and CDR2 SNEGSKA (reference sequence). The CDR3 totals 12 residues. Between the trimmed V and J ends, which lost 5 bases and 9 bases, there was a span of 14 bases. CDR3 coding DNA: TGCAGTGCTCCTTCGGGAGCGATTGAGCAGTTCTTC. This sequence encodes CSAPSGAIEQFF.

The chain recombines TRBV28 with TRBJ1-5; D gene ambiguous. From germline, CDR1 is MDHEN and CDR2 SYDVKM. The CDR3 contains 13 residues. The V gene lost 7 bases and the J gene lost 2 bases, with 9 bases spanning the gap. In DNA, the CDR3 is TGTGCCAGCACCCCTCCAGGCAATCAGCCCCAGCATTTT. It is translated as CASTPPGNQPQHF.

This clonotype appeared a few times. V is TRBV5-6 and J is TRBJ2-3, with 10 bases lining up with TRBD2. Per the germline V gene, CDR1 is SGHDT and CDR2 is YYEEEE. The CDR3 consists of 16 residues. Trimming cost V 1 base and J 5 bases; bases outside gene matches: 7. DNA of the CDR3: TGTGCCAGCAGCTTGTGGCTAGCGGGAGAGGTAGATACGCAGTATTTT. Residues: CASSLWLAGEVDTQYF.

The table lists this clonotype with a few counts. CDR3 nucleotides: TGTGCCAGCAGCTTCCAGGCAGGGTCGTCGACCTACGAGCAGTACTTC. This gives the protein CASSFQAGSSTYEQYF. The chain combines TRBV11-2 with TRBJ2-7; TRBD1 might be the D (5 bases). This CDR3 comprises 16 residues. V lost 3 bases and J lost 2, with 17 bases in between. Germline V lookup: CDR1 SGHAT, CDR2 FQNNGV.

The chain recombines TRBV4-2 with TRBJ2-3; TRBD2 might be the D (5 bases). The ends were cut back, 6 bases at V and 1 base at J, with 14 bases in the middle. The CDR3 consists of 15 residues. CDR1 and CDR2 from the germline V gene are LGHNA and YNFKEQ. The CDR3 DNA follows: TGTGCCAGCAGAGATAGGGAGTTCGGCACAGATACGCAGTATTTT. It encodes CASRDREFGTDTQYF.

By proportion, this clonotype is medium-sized. J is TRBJ2-5 and V is TRBV4-1, with 10 bases fitting TRBD2. This CDR3 comprises 14 residues. Per the germline V gene, CDR1 is MGHRA and CDR2 is YSYEKL. V lost 6 bases and J lost 3; bases outside the gene matches: 4. CDR3 residues: CASSRLAGEETQYF. The CDR3 DNA follows: TGCGCCAGCAGTCGACTAGCGGGTGAAGAGACCCAGTACTTC.

This clonotype was seen at least ten times. CDR3 loop: CASSRDSNQPQHF. The CDR3 DNA is TGCGCCAGCAGCAGGGATAGCAATCAGCCCCAGCATTTT. V and J are TRBV5-1 and TRBJ1-5; D remains unclear. There are 13 residues in the CDR3. Germline lookup yields CDR1 SGHRS and CDR2 YFSETQ. V shed 4 bases and J shed 0 bases, with 5 bases lying between them.

By frequency in the sample, this clonotype is medium-sized. The genes are TRBV20-1 and TRBJ2-5; the D is unclear. CDR3 length: 11 residues. V was clipped by 1 base and J by 7 bases, with 7 bases between them. Looked up from germline, CDR1 is DFQATT and CDR2 is SNEGSKA (reference sequence). The CDR3 DNA follows: TGCAGTGCTAGAGCAATGCGGACCCAGTACTTC. Protein: CSARAMRTQYF.

The V call is TRBV20-1, the J call TRBJ1-2; perhaps TRBD1 as D (5 bases). V was shortened by 2 bases and J by 0 bases, with 13 bases between the two germline ends. The CDR3 has 15 residues. From germline, CDR1 is DFQATT and CDR2 SNEGSKA (reference sequence). CDR3 in amino acids: CSARIGTGTNYGYTF. The DNA of the CDR3 is TGCAGTGCTAGAATAGGGACGGGCACTAACTATGGCTACACCTTC.